Below, 18 T cell receptor beta chains from the same sample are listed, as sequenced in a study of shared clonotypes between healthy human individuals. Produced via immunoSEQ multiplex PCR; TCRdb's table is partial and in-frame only. The sample has about 1 million clones, 75% seen once; the top ten hold approximately 1.5%. The sequenced sample consisted of memory CD4+ T cells sorted from blood. Subset reported: CD45RA-negative fraction. The receptors here all came from a man aged 18 to 30 in good health.

This clone was detected once. This chain connects TRBV14 to TRBJ1-1, with D perhaps matching TRBD1 (5 bases). The CDR3 is 13 residues long. Between the trimmed V and J ends, which lost 1 base and 11 bases, there was a span of 14 bases. Germline assignment: CDR1 SGHDN and CDR2 FVKESK. The CDR3 region is CASSQGGTYGAFF. CDR3 coding DNA: TGTGCCAGCAGCCAAGGGGGGACTTACGGGGCTTTCTTT.

The sample holds a few counts of this clone. The same CDR3 is also encoded by other DNA sequences in this sample. The chain uses TRBV5-1 and TRBJ2-1, with 9 bases matching TRBD1. The CDR3 has 14 amino acids. Germline CDR1 reads SGHRS; CDR2 reads YFSETQ. Losses at the gene ends were 4 bases for V and 9 bases for J; bases not matched to a gene: 8. CDR3 in DNA: TGCGCCAGCAGCCCCGGGACAGGGCGACCTGAGCAGTTCTTC. Protein sequence: CASSPGTGRPEQFF.

The chain recombines TRBV11-2 with TRBJ2-2, with a weak D call TRBD1 (6 bases). The germline CDR1 and CDR2 sequences are SGHAT and FQNNGV. The CDR3 loop spans 17 amino acids. V was trimmed by 6 bases and J by 1 base, leaving 18 bases between them. The CDR3 region has the DNA TGTGCCAGCAGACGAAGGCTGGGACAAGAGAACACCGGGGAGCTGTTTTTT. Amino acids: CASRRRLGQENTGELFF.

There are a few counts of this clone. The same CDR3 is also encoded by other DNA sequences in this sample. The rearrangement uses TRBV2 and TRBJ2-5, with D perhaps matching TRBD1 (6 bases). V was shortened by 4 bases and J by 1 base, with 13 bases between the two germline ends. The CDR3 is made up of 15 amino acids. The germline gives CDR1 SNHLY, CDR2 FYNNEI. In DNA form, the CDR3 reads TGTGCCAGCAGTGCAGGGACAAAGCCCCAAGAGACCCAGTACTTC. It is translated as CASSAGTKPQETQYF.

This chain uses TRBV7-9 with TRBJ1-5; maybe TRBD1 (6 bases). The V gene lost 5 bases and the J gene lost 4 bases, with 9 bases spanning the gap. The CDR3 consists of 13 residues. CDR1 and CDR2 (germline): SEHNR, FQNEAQ (reference sequence). CDR3 residues: CASSLTGNQPQHF. The CDR3 region has the DNA TGTGCCAGCAGCCTCACAGGGAATCAGCCCCAGCATTTT.

The chain is built from TRBV7-2 and TRBJ1-1, with 7 bases that match TRBD1. The trim removed 5 bases at V and 6 bases at J, leaving 15 bases unmatched. The CDR3 has 16 amino acids. The V gene's germline CDR1 is SGHTA and CDR2 FQGNSA. The CDR3 here is CASSPMTGGRGPEAFF. The CDR3 coding sequence is TGTGCCAGCAGCCCTATGACAGGAGGGAGGGGGCCTGAAGCTTTCTTT.

V and J are TRBV5-1 and TRBJ2-7; perhaps TRBD1 as D (6 bases). V was trimmed by 3 bases and J by 1 base, leaving 8 bases between them. This CDR3 comprises 13 residues. Looked up from germline, CDR1 is SGHRS and CDR2 is YFSETQ. CDR3 amino acids: CASSSTGSYEQYF. The CDR3, as DNA: TGCGCCAGCAGCTCAACAGGGTCCTACGAGCAGTACTTC.

This chain joins TRBV9 and TRBJ2-5, with TRBD1 identical over 10 bases. Germline CDR1 and CDR2: SGDLS and YYNGEE. V was clipped by 4 bases and J by 5 bases; unmatched bases: 8. CDR3 length: 15 amino acids. In nucleotides, the CDR3 is TGTGCCAGCAGCCCGAGAAGACAGGGGGCCGAGACCCAGTACTTC. The encoded protein is CASSPRRQGAETQYF.

The chain joins TRBV7-2 to TRBJ2-1; D possibly corresponds to TRBD2 (6 bases). The germline CDR1 and CDR2 sequences are SGHTA and FQGNSA. This CDR3 spans 14 amino acids. The germline V and J ends were trimmed by 6 bases and 10 bases, with 19 bases remaining between them. The CDR3, as DNA: TGTGCCAGCAGTCCTACGGGAGCCCCCGGAGAGCAGTTCTTC. Its translation is CASSPTGAPGEQFF.

The gene calls are TRBV10-2 and TRBJ1-4; a weak D match, TRBD1 (5 bases). The CDR3 consists of 17 residues. Between the trimmed V and J ends, which lost 8 bases and 5 bases, there was a span of 24 bases. Germline V lookup: CDR1 WSHSY, CDR2 SAAADI. The CDR3 DNA sequence: TGCGCCAGCGGAGACAGACATAGGGGCCGAGGCAATGAAAAACTGTTTTTT. Its protein is CASGDRHRGRGNEKLFF.

V is TRBV19 and J is TRBJ2-5, with 9 bases matching TRBD1. This CDR3 region has 14 residues. V shed 5 bases, J shed 5 bases, and the junction held 6 bases outside the gene matches. Per germline, CDR1 LNHDA and CDR2 SQIVND (reference sequence). The CDR3 DNA follows: TGTGCCAGTAGTCCAGGGGACAGGGTGGAGACCCAGTACTTC. This translates into CASSPGDRVETQYF.

This clone showed up just a few times. This chain uses TRBV28 with TRBJ1-2, with unresolved D. Germline V lookup: CDR1 MDHEN, CDR2 SYDVKM. The germline V and J ends were trimmed by 5 bases and 8 bases, with 24 bases remaining between them. This CDR3 comprises 16 residues. CDR3 protein: CASSPLGSPTTGGYTF. In nucleotides, the CDR3 is TGTGCCAGCAGTCCGCTTGGCTCCCCGACCACTGGCGGCTACACCTTC.

The chain uses TRBV30 and TRBJ1-6; 7 bases agree with TRBD1. The CDR3 is 15 amino acids. V lost 4 bases to trimming and J lost 0 bases; unmatched junction nucleotides: 3. CDR1 and CDR2 from the germline V gene are GTSNPN and SVGIG (reference sequence). The CDR3, as DNA: TGTGCCTGGAAGGAGGGGGCCTCCTATAATTCACCCCTCCACTTT. Encoded protein: CAWKEGASYNSPLHF.

This chain joins TRBV6-1 and TRBJ1-1; no reliable D call. Germline V CDR1 and CDR2: MNHNS, SASEGT. The V and J ends lost 0 bases and 0 bases respectively, with 17 bases between them. This CDR3 comprises 18 residues. This CDR3 reads CASSEAPSGRIMNTEAFF. The CDR3 DNA reads as TGTGCCAGCAGTGAAGCACCATCAGGACGGATCATGAACACTGAAGCTTTCTTT.

The V call is TRBV6-1, the J call TRBJ2-1; no definite D call. V lost 6 bases and J 10 bases, leaving 10 bases between the germline ends. There are 11 residues in the CDR3. Germline CDR1 and CDR2: MNHNS and SASEGT. CDR3 amino acids: CASREEGEQFF. Here the CDR3 DNA reads TGTGCCAGCAGAGAGGAAGGCGAGCAGTTCTTC.

The gene calls are TRBV19 and TRBJ1-5, with D possibly matching TRBD1 (6 bases). V was shortened by 8 bases and J by 8 bases, with 16 bases between the two germline ends. The germline V gene encodes CDR1 LNHDA and CDR2 SQIVND (reference sequence). The CDR3 has 13 residues. CDR3 protein: CASGGGPREPQHF. The CDR3 DNA follows: TGTGCCAGTGGGGGCGGACCACGGGAGCCCCAGCATTTT.

The genes are TRBV2 and TRBJ2-2; 9 bases align to TRBD1. Germline V gene lookup returns CDR1 SNHLY and CDR2 FYNNEI. This CDR3 contains 17 residues. The J segment lost 4 bases and the V segment lost 6 bases, leaving 12 bases of the junction unmatched. For the CDR3, the DNA is TGTGCCAGCAGGCCGACAGCAGGGACAGGGCGCACCGGGGAGCTGTTTTTT. It is translated as CASRPTAGTGRTGELFF.

The chain employs TRBV5-1 and TRBJ2-3; 8 bases agree with TRBD2. Losses at the gene ends were 1 base for V and 2 bases for J; bases not matched to a gene: 3. Germline CDR1 is SGHRS and CDR2 is YFSETQ. CDR3 length: 15 amino acids. The CDR3 region is CASSLTGGLTDTQYF. The CDR3 DNA follows: TGCGCCAGCAGCTTGACGGGGGGGCTCACAGATACGCAGTATTTT.